This entry lists 28 T cell receptor beta chains sequenced from one sample in a study of blood T cell repertoires in COVID-19. TCRdb keeps only in-frame clones here, not all; method: immunoSEQ multiplex PCR. The data show roughly 110,000 clones, 75% to 95% seen once. Sequences were obtained from peripheral blood. The receptors originated from a woman between 25 and 40 years old with acute or convalescent COVID-19.

This chain connects TRBV7-8 to TRBJ1-6, with 7 nucleotides matching TRBD1. CDR1 and CDR2 (germline): SGHVS, FQNEAQ. J gave up 7 bases and V 5 bases, and 11 bases lay outside the gene matches. The CDR3 runs to 16 residues. The CDR3 DNA is TGTGCCAGCAGCCCGGAGACAGGGTACTCGAATTCACCCCTCCACTTT. It yields the protein CASSPETGYSNSPLHF. The entire variable domain, with the rest obtained from reference TRBV7-8 and TRBJ1-6, is as follows: GAGVSQSPRYKVAKRGQDVALRCDPISGHVSLFWYQQALGQGPEFLTYFQNEAQLDKSGLPSDRFFAERPEGSVSTLKIQRTQQEDSAVYLCASSPETGYSNSPLHFGNGTRLTVT.

This clone appeared many times. The chain joins TRBV4-1 to TRBJ1-6; D is unresolved. The CDR3 is made up of 15 amino acids. Per germline, CDR1 MGHRA and CDR2 YSYEKL. Trimming shortened V by 0 bases and J by 14 bases, and 17 bases separated the two germline ends. In nucleotides, the CDR3 is TGCGCCAGCAGCCAAGAGGCCAGCGTTCCCCGAGCCCTCCACTTT. This codes for CASSQEASVPRALHF.

The rearrangement joins TRBV14 to TRBJ1-4; D gene uncertain. V lost 0 bases to trimming and J lost 7 bases, with 15 bases between them. Germline V CDR1 and CDR2: SGHDN, FVKESK. The CDR3 runs 16 residues. The CDR3 loop reads CASSQELGRLGEKLFF. CDR3 sequence (DNA): TGTGCCAGCAGCCAAGAGCTAGGGAGGCTAGGTGAAAAACTGTTTTTT.

This clone appeared a few times. This chain joins TRBV20-1 and TRBJ2-7, with TRBD1 matching 8 bases. Per germline, CDR1 DFQATT and CDR2 SNEGSKA (reference sequence). V was clipped by 1 base and J by 9 bases; unmatched bases: 2. The CDR3 covers 11 residues. DNA of the CDR3: TGCAGTGCTAGAGGACAGGGGTTGCAGTACTTC. This encodes CSARGQGLQYF.

The chain has TRBV5-1 and TRBJ2-3, with TRBD1 matching 10 bases. Unmatched junction bases numbered 12, after V lost 6 bases and J lost 5 bases. CDR1 and CDR2 (germline): SGHRS, YFSETQ. The CDR3 totals 16 residues. CDR3 sequence: CASTNQPGQGQDTQYF. Here the CDR3 DNA reads TGCGCCAGCACAAATCAACCGGGACAGGGGCAAGATACGCAGTATTTT.

The genes are TRBV7-9 and TRBJ2-3; D call uncertain. V lost 5 bases to trimming and J lost 10 bases, with 7 bases between them. Per germline, CDR1 SEHNR and CDR2 FQNEAQ (reference sequence). The CDR3 is 10 residues long. The CDR3 DNA sequence: TGTGCCAGCAGCACGCGAGCGCAGTATTTT. Its protein product is CASSTRAQYF.

The rearrangement links TRBV18 to TRBJ1-3; weak D call: TRBD1 (6 bases). The length of the CDR3 is 15 residues. The ends were cut back, 7 bases at V and 0 bases at J, with 13 bases in the middle. Germline V gives CDR1 KGHSH, CDR2 LQKENI. CDR3 DNA sequence: TGTGCCAGCTTAACCGGACAGAGCTCTGGAAACACCATATATTTT. It encodes CASLTGQSSGNTIYF. The whole variable domain, filled in from reference TRBV18 and TRBJ1-3, reads NAGVMQNPRHLVRRRGQEARLRCSPMKGHSHVYWYRQLPEEGLKFMVYLQKENIIDESGMPKERFSAEFPKEGPSILRIQQVVRGDSAAYFCASLTGQSSGNTIYFGEGSWLTVV.

This clone was found once. The V call is TRBV7-8, the J call TRBJ2-6; maybe TRBD1 (5 bases). The V end lost 5 bases, the J end lost 0 bases, and 14 bases lay between the germline ends. The CDR3 has 17 residues. Per the germline V gene, CDR1 is SGHVS and CDR2 is FQNEAQ. The CDR3 is CASSRGSLNSGANVLTF. The CDR3 coding sequence is TGTGCCAGCAGCAGGGGCAGTCTTAACTCTGGGGCCAACGTCCTGACTTTC.

The chain joins TRBV7-9 to TRBJ1-2, with D maybe TRBD1 (5 bases). This CDR3 has 17 residues. CDR1 SEHNR and CDR2 FQNEAQ come from the germline V gene (reference sequence). With 5 bases removed from V and 2 bases from J, the gap between germline ends came to 21 bases. The CDR3 here is CASSRLASGEGNYGYTF. CDR3 sequence (DNA): TGTGCCAGCAGCCGCCTGGCTTCGGGGGAGGGAAACTATGGCTACACCTTC.

V and J are TRBV10-1 and TRBJ2-1, with 12 bases that match TRBD2. Germline V gene sequence: CDR1 WNHNN, CDR2 SYGVQD (reference sequence). The CDR3 is 14 amino acids. V shed 3 bases and J 11 bases; nucleotides not matched to a gene: 5. CDR3 loop: CASSETSGGLKQFF. The CDR3 bases are TGCGCCAGCAGTGAAACTAGCGGGGGGTTGAAGCAGTTCTTC.

The genes are TRBV21-1 and TRBJ1-5; no check of the table's D call, TRBD1, against the DNA was made. TRBV21-1 is reported as a pseudogene. This CDR3 has 15 amino acids. The CDR3 region has the DNA TGTGCCAGCAGCCTAGACAGGGCAAGCAATCAGCCCCAGCATTTT. It translates to CASSLDRASNQPQHF.

The chain employs TRBV30 and TRBJ1-2; D gene unclear. Trimming shortened V by 2 bases and J by 7 bases, and 11 bases separated the two germline ends. Germline CDR1 and CDR2: GTSNPN and SVGIG (reference sequence). The CDR3 loop spans 12 amino acids. CDR3 sequence reads: CAWSLAGSGYTF. For the CDR3, the DNA is TGTGCCTGGAGTTTGGCAGGAAGTGGCTACACCTTC.

The chain links TRBV9 to TRBJ1-6, with a weak D call TRBD1 (6 bases). The ends were cut back, 3 bases at V and 2 bases at J, with 18 bases in the middle. The CDR3 runs 18 residues. Germline lookup yields CDR1 SGDLS and CDR2 YYNGEE. The CDR3 spells CASSADVGATPYNSPLHF. In nucleotides, the CDR3 is TGTGCCAGCAGCGCGGACGTGGGGGCAACGCCCTATAATTCACCCCTCCACTTT.

V gene TRBV7-2 combines with J gene TRBJ2-1; D is possibly TRBD2 (5 bases). The CDR3 consists of 16 residues. The germline V gene has CDR1 SGHTA and CDR2 FQGNSA. The V end was cut by 4 bases, the J end by 4 bases, with 17 bases between. CDR3 sequence reads: CASSSPVGGRYNEQFF. Here the CDR3 DNA reads TGTGCCAGCAGCTCCCCTGTCGGCGGGCGGTACAATGAGCAGTTCTTC.

The chain has TRBV6-6 and TRBJ1-1, with a possible D match to TRBD1 (5 bases). Germline lookup yields CDR1 MNHNY and CDR2 SVGAGI (reference sequence). This CDR3 spans 12 amino acids. Trimming removed 5 bases at V and 3 bases at J, with 7 bases between. The CDR3 DNA follows: TGTGCCAGCAGTAGGGGTTACACTGAAGCTTTCTTT. Translating it yields CASSRGYTEAFF.

The V gene is TRBV6-1, the J gene TRBJ2-5; TRBD1 is a possible D gene (6 bases). Trimming left V 1 base short and J 7 bases short, with 16 bases between. Germline V CDR1 and CDR2: MNHNS, SASEGT. This CDR3 region has 15 residues. In nucleotides, the CDR3 is TGTGCCAGCAGTGAAGAAATGGGGGCTTGGGGGACCCAGTACTTC. Protein sequence: CASSEEMGAWGTQYF.

This chain uses TRBV27 with TRBJ1-1; TRBD1 matches at 10 bases. V dropped 5 bases and J dropped 2; count of bases not matched to a gene: 5. Germline CDR1 reads MNHEY; CDR2 reads SMNVEV (reference sequence). The CDR3 loop spans 15 amino acids. The CDR3 sequence: CASSPRDRGNTEAFF. DNA of the CDR3: TGTGCCAGCAGTCCCCGGGACAGGGGTAACACTGAAGCTTTCTTT.

The gene calls are TRBV6-5 and TRBJ1-1; D may be TRBD1 (6 bases). Germline values: CDR1 MNHEY, CDR2 SVGAGI. V lost 2 bases, J lost 11 bases, and 21 bases lay in between. CDR3 size: 15 residues. CDR3 DNA: TGTGCCAGCAGTTACACCCCATTACAGGGAGAGGAGGCTTTCTTT. It translates to CASSYTPLQGEEAFF.

This clone was observed once. The V gene is TRBV25-1, the J gene TRBJ1-1; TRBD1 might be the D (5 bases). The CDR3 consists of 15 residues. Germline V lookup: CDR1 MGHDK, CDR2 SYGVNS. The V and J ends lost 6 bases and 6 bases respectively, with 20 bases between them. As DNA, the CDR3 is TGTGCCAGCAGAGGTTGGCAGGAAAGGGGATCTGAAGCTTTCTTT. It yields the protein CASRGWQERGSEAFF.

V usage is TRBV4-3 and J usage is TRBJ2-7; tentative D call: TRBD1 (6 bases). Germline V gives CDR1 LGHNA, CDR2 YSLEER. The CDR3 is made up of 13 amino acids. The germline V and J ends were trimmed by 3 bases and 5 bases, with 11 bases remaining between them. Written as DNA, the CDR3 is TGCGCCAGCAGCCACCTAGACAGGAACGAGCAGTACTTC. Protein: CASSHLDRNEQYF.

This rearrangement joins TRBV5-6 to TRBJ2-7, with 9 positions matching TRBD1. The CDR3 spans 15 residues. The trim removed 2 bases at V and 5 bases at J, leaving 8 bases unmatched. The germline V gene has CDR1 SGHDT and CDR2 YYEEEE. The CDR3 DNA is TGTGCCAGCAGCTTCTCGGGACAGGGTTTCAACGAGCAGTACTTC. Translation: CASSFSGQGFNEQYF.

Only one count was recorded for this clone. Relative to the germline gene, one junction end is altered; a read error may explain this. This chain links TRBV5-4 with TRBJ2-7; TRBD2 aligns across 11 bases. The V gene's germline CDR1 is SGHNT and CDR2 YYREEE (reference sequence). There are 15 residues in the CDR3. The CDR3 loop is CASSDGLAGPYEQYF. The CDR3, as DNA: TGTGCCAGCAGCGATGGACTAGCGGGCCCCTACGAGCAGTATTTC.

This chain joins TRBV5-4 and TRBJ2-1; 8 nucleotides agree with TRBD2. CDR1 is SGHNT, CDR2 YYREEE, per germline (reference sequence). The trim removed 5 bases at V and 9 bases at J, leaving 7 bases unmatched. The CDR3 runs 13 residues. The CDR3 protein is CASRPGLGGEQFF. The CDR3 nucleotides are TGTGCCAGCAGACCGGGACTAGGTGGTGAGCAGTTCTTC.

The chain combines TRBV30 with TRBJ2-6, with 8 positions matching TRBD1. V lost 5 bases and J lost 2; bases outside the gene matches: 5. The CDR3 runs to 15 residues. Per germline, CDR1 GTSNPN and CDR2 SVGIG (reference sequence). The DNA of the CDR3 is TGTGCCTGGTTACCAGGGGGCACTGGGGCCAACGTCCTGACTTTC. It yields the protein CAWLPGGTGANVLTF. Using reference TRBV30 and TRBJ2-6 for the parts outside the CDR3, the full variable domain is SQTIHQWPATLVQPVGSPLSLECTVEGTSNPNLYWYRQAAGRGLQLLFYSVGIGQISSEVPQNLSASRPQDRQFILSSKKLLLSDSGFYLCAWLPGGTGANVLTFGAGSRLTVL.

The chain couples TRBV10-3 to TRBJ1-6; 7 bases fit TRBD1. The CDR3 is 14 residues long. The V and J ends lost 8 bases and 5 bases, in that order; junction bases with no gene match: 6. Germline CDR1 is ENHRY and CDR2 is SYGVKD. In DNA, the CDR3 is TGTGCCATCGGGCGAGACAGGGATAATTCACCCCTCCACTTT. Its protein product is CAIGRDRDNSPLHF.

This chain joins TRBV6-5 and TRBJ1-4; D uncertain. Germline CDR1 reads MNHEY; CDR2 reads SVGAGI. The CDR3 totals 14 residues. V was shortened by 6 bases and J by 5 bases, with 13 bases between the two germline ends. The CDR3 protein is CASRVPPGNEKLFF. The DNA for the CDR3 is TGTGCCAGCAGGGTCCCCCCGGGGAATGAAAAACTGTTTTTT.

J is TRBJ2-1 and V is TRBV7-9; D is unresolved. The CDR3 has 16 amino acids. Between the trimmed V and J ends, which lost 5 bases and 8 bases, there was a span of 22 bases. Germline values: CDR1 SEHNR, CDR2 FQNEAQ (reference sequence). CDR3 sequence: CASSRWVEIIRDEQFF. CDR3 DNA: TGTGCCAGCAGCCGGTGGGTAGAAATCATTCGGGATGAGCAGTTCTTC.

The J gene is TRBJ1-1, the V gene TRBV19; D is uncertain. V was clipped by 3 bases and J by 1 base, with 9 bases between them. CDR3 length: 14 amino acids. Germline CDR1 reads LNHDA; CDR2 reads SQIVND (reference sequence). CDR3 protein: CASSISVANTEAFF. DNA for the CDR3: TGTGCCAGTAGTATTTCAGTTGCGAACACTGAAGCTTTCTTT.